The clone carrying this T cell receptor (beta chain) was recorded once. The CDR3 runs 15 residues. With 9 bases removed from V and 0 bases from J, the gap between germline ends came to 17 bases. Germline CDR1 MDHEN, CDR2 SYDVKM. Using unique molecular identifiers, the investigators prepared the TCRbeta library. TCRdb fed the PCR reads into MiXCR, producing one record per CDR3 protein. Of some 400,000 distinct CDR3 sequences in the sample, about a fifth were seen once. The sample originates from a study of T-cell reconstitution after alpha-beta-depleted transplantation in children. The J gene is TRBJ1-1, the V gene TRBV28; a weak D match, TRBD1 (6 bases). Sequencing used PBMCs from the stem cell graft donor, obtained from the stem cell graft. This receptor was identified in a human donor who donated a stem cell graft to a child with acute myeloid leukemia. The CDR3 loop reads CASKQGLLMNTEAFF. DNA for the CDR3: TGTGCCAGTAAACAGGGACTGCTCATGAACACTGAAGCTTTCTTT.